A selection of T cell receptor beta chains follows, all from one sample in a study of T cell responses to AZD1222 COVID-19 vaccine. Generated by immunoSEQ multiplex PCR, the TCRdb table keeps only in-frame clones and is missing some. The sample yields around 120,000 clones, around 90% seen once. The starting material was peripheral blood, obtained 28 days after the second AZD1222 dose. The source of these receptors is an adult who received the AZD1222 COVID-19 vaccine. CDR3s include the opening cysteine and the closing phenylalanine or tryptophan. The D gene is left open where the match is weak. Expanded clones are given a class, and other clones once, few, many or no size at all.

j_call clone_size v_call d_call cdr3_aa cdr3_nt
TRBJ2-7 NA TRBV2 TRBD2 CASSVAGGRIVLYEQYF TGTGCCAGCAGTGTAGCGGGAGGGCGTATAGTACTCTACGAGCAGTACTTC
TRBJ1-4 NA TRBV5-1 TRBD1 CASSLDGQGVGTNEKLFF TGCGCCAGCAGCCTTGATGGACAGGGGGTAGGAACTAATGAAAAACTGTTTTTT
TRBJ2-3 NA TRBV5-1 NA CASSLGQTSTDTQYF TGCGCCAGCAGCTTGGGACAGACCAGCACAGATACGCAGTATTTT
TRBJ1-1 once TRBV12-5 TRBD1 CASVTGAPRDRGRLNTEAFF TGTGCTAGTGTGACTGGGGCCCCTAGAGACAGGGGCAGGTTGAACACTGAAGCTTTCTTT
TRBJ1-6 NA TRBV6-5 NA CASSYGVSYNSPLHF TGTGCCAGCAGTTACGGGGTGTCCTATAATTCACCCCTCCACTTT
TRBJ2-1 NA TRBV7-6 NA CASSLAATTEQFF TGTGCCAGCAGCTTAGCGGCTACCACAGAGCAGTTCTTC
TRBJ2-5 NA TRBV10-3 NA CAISELVRETQYF TGTGCCATCAGTGAATTGGTGAGGGAGACCCAGTACTTC
TRBJ1-6 NA TRBV28 TRBD1 CASSTLRDRSPSSYNSPLHF TGTGCCAGCAGCACCCTCCGGGACAGGTCCCCGAGCTCCTATAATTCACCCCTCCACTTT
TRBJ1-1 few TRBV7-2 TRBD1 CASSLARSSGTGVATEAFF TGTGCCAGCAGCTTAGCCAGGTCCTCGGGCACAGGGGTGGCCACTGAAGCTTTCTTT
TRBJ2-7 NA TRBV4-3 TRBD2 CASSQRVAGASEQYF TGCGCCAGCAGCCAACGAGTAGCGGGAGCTAGCGAGCAGTACTTC
TRBJ1-2 NA TRBV2 NA CASRLGPPGDRGYTF TGTGCCAGCAGATTGGGGCCCCCGGGTGATCGGGGCTACACCTTC
TRBJ2-5 NA TRBV5-6 TRBD1 CASSQGTVYVQETQYF TGTGCCAGCAGCCAAGGGACAGTATATGTCCAAGAGACCCAGTACTTC
TRBJ1-5 NA TRBV19 NA CASNTGHYSNQPQHF TGTGCCAGTAACACAGGGCACTATAGCAATCAGCCCCAGCATTTT
TRBJ2-1 NA TRBV5-1 TRBD2 CASSFLPGLGYNEQFF TGCGCCAGCAGCTTCCTTCCGGGACTAGGATACAATGAGCAGTTCTTC
TRBJ1-1 NA TRBV27 TRBD1 CASSFEQGVSEAFF TGTGCCAGCAGTTTTGAACAGGGGGTCTCTGAAGCTTTCTTT
TRBJ2-7 NA TRBV3-1/TRBV3-2 NA CASSQGFYEQYF TGTGCCAGCAGCCAAGGCTTTTACGAGCAGTACTTC
TRBJ2-5 few TRBV6-5 NA CASVRGYPETQYF TGTGCCAGCGTGAGGGGGTATCCAGAGACCCAGTACTTC
TRBJ2-2 NA TRBV2 TRBD2 CASKATSGRIGGELFF TGTGCCAGCAAGGCGACTAGCGGGAGGATAGGCGGGGAGCTGTTTTTT
TRBJ1-1 NA TRBV6-2/TRBV6-3 NA CASSKRGSEAFF TGTGCCAGCAGCAAAAGGGGATCTGAAGCTTTCTTT
TRBJ1-3 many TRBV29-1 TRBD1 CSVGQGAGNTIYF TGCAGCGTTGGACAGGGGGCTGGAAACACCATATATTTT
TRBJ2-2 NA TRBV27 TRBD2 CASSLSLGLAGGSYTGELFF TGTGCCAGCAGTTTATCATTGGGACTAGCGGGAGGGAGCTACACCGGGGAGCTGTTTTTT
TRBJ1-1 NA TRBV5-1 NA CASSAFGLNTEAFF TGCGCCAGCAGCGCCTTTGGGCTGAACACTGAAGCTTTCTTT
TRBJ1-5 NA TRBV6-5 NA CASSYSTSGGPQHF TGTGCCAGCAGTTACTCGACTTCTGGAGGGCCCCAGCATTTT
TRBJ2-7 NA TRBV29-1 NA CSVWTRYEQYF TGCAGCGTATGGACAAGGTACGAGCAGTACTTC
TRBJ1-2 NA TRBV25-1 TRBD1 CASSELGTGRPGYTF TGTGCCAGCAGTGAACTGGGGACAGGGAGACCTGGCTACACCTTC
TRBJ1-2 NA TRBV7-2 NA CASSPKLPGRGYTF TGTGCCAGCAGCCCTAAACTTCCCGGAAGAGGCTACACCTTC
TRBJ1-4 NA TRBV18 NA CASSLKGEKLFF TGTGCCAGCTCTCTTAAGGGGGAAAAACTGTTTTTT
TRBJ1-4 NA TRBV15 TRBD1 CATSVGQGGGEKLFF TGTGCCACCAGCGTAGGACAGGGAGGGGGTGAAAAACTGTTTTTT
TRBJ2-2 few TRBV12-3/TRBV12-4 NA CASSLRTGELFF TGTGCCAGCAGTTTGAGAACCGGGGAGCTGTTTTTT
TRBJ1-4 NA TRBV28 NA CASSLVVGPNNEKLFF TGTGCCAGCAGTTTAGTCGTGGGGCCTAATAATGAAAAACTGTTTTTT
TRBJ1-2 NA TRBV30 NA CARGGNGYTF TGTGCCCGCGGGGGCAATGGCTACACCTTC
TRBJ1-1 NA TRBV5-1 TRBD1 CASSLTGATEAFF TGCGCCAGCAGCTTGACAGGGGCCACTGAAGCTTTCTTT
TRBJ2-5 NA TRBV10-1 NA CASSESGWDQPQETQYF TGCGCCAGCAGTGAGTCGGGATGGGACCAACCCCAAGAGACCCAGTACTTC
TRBJ2-5 NA TRBV6-5 TRBD1 CASSSDRGRGETQYF TGTGCCAGCAGTTCCGACAGGGGGCGAGGAGAGACCCAGTACTTC
TRBJ1-3 NA TRBV9 NA CASSVGQSSGNTIYF TGTGCCAGCAGCGTAGGACAGAGCTCTGGAAACACCATATATTTT
TRBJ1-2 NA TRBV30 NA CAWNYLGIKGGYTF TGTGCCTGGAATTATTTAGGTATTAAGGGTGGCTACACCTTC
TRBJ1-2 NA TRBV4-1 TRBD1 CASSPNRDRVTSNYGYTF TGCGCCAGCAGCCCGAACCGGGACAGGGTTACCTCTAACTATGGCTACACCTTC
TRBJ1-6 NA TRBV5-1 NA CASSLAGSSPLHF TGCGCCAGCAGCTTGGCTGGCAGTTCACCCCTCCACTTT
TRBJ1-2 NA TRBV28 NA CASSTGTVASNSYTF TGTGCCAGCAGTACCGGGACCGTCGCCTCGAATAGCTACACCTTC
TRBJ1-1 NA TRBV5-1 NA CASSKANTEAFF TGCGCCAGCAGCAAAGCTAACACTGAAGCTTTCTTT
TRBJ2-7 NA TRBV27 NA CASSFHGRNYEQYF TGTGCCAGCAGTTTTCACGGACGGAACTACGAGCAGTACTTC
TRBJ1-1 NA TRBV24-1 NA CATSDYRSEAFF TGTGCCACCAGTGATTACAGGAGTGAAGCTTTCTTT
TRBJ2-7 NA TRBV5-4 TRBD1 CASSYRGYEQYF TGTGCCAGCAGTTACAGGGGCTACGAGCAGTACTTC
TRBJ2-1 NA TRBV18 TRBD2 CASSAKGLSREGRYNEQFF TGTGCCAGCTCAGCAAAGGGATTATCGCGGGAGGGCCGGTACAATGAGCAGTTCTTC
TRBJ1-5 NA TRBV19 NA CASSIVPYSNQPQHF TGTGCCAGTAGTATTGTTCCCTATAGCAATCAGCCCCAGCATTTT
TRBJ2-1 NA TRBV2 NA CASNGMSSYNEQFF TGTGCCAGCAATGGCATGAGCTCCTACAATGAGCAGTTCTTC
TRBJ1-2 NA TRBV11-2 NA CASTDTGIYGYTF TGTGCCAGCACCGATACAGGGATCTATGGCTACACCTTC
TRBJ1-5 NA TRBV28 TRBD1 CASSTWDRGLNQPQHF TGTGCCAGCAGTACCTGGGACAGGGGCCTCAATCAGCCCCAGCATTTT
TRBJ2-1 NA TRBV4-2 TRBD2 CASSQEVGTSVYNEQFF TGTGCCAGCAGCCAAGAGGTCGGGACTAGCGTATACAATGAGCAGTTCTTC
TRBJ2-1 NA TRBV11-2 TRBD2 CASSPLADSYNEQFF TGTGCCAGCAGCCCCCTAGCGGACTCCTACAATGAGCAGTTCTTC
TRBJ2-7 NA TRBV10-1 NA CASSASEGGPKPKNLYEQYF TGCGCCAGCAGTGCTTCCGAGGGGGGACCGAAACCCAAAAATTTATACGAGCAGTACTTC
TRBJ2-7 once TRBV5-1 NA CASSLGYRTYEQYF TGCGCCAGCAGCTTGGGCTACAGAACCTACGAGCAGTACTTC
TRBJ2-1 NA TRBV24-1 TRBD2 CATSDPGLAALKNEQFF TGTGCCACCAGTGACCCGGGACTAGCGGCCTTAAAGAATGAGCAGTTCTTC
TRBJ1-3 NA TRBV30 NA CAWSHTSLNSGNTIYF TGTGCCTGGAGTCACACGTCGCTAAACTCTGGAAACACCATATATTTT
TRBJ1-1 NA TRBV6-5 NA CASSYSWGTEAFF TGTGCCAGCAGTTACTCATGGGGCACTGAAGCTTTCTTT
TRBJ1-4 NA TRBV4-1 NA CASSQVPSGEKLFF TGCGCCAGCAGCCAAGTCCCATCTGGTGAAAAACTGTTTTTT